Below are 21 T cell receptor beta chains sequenced from a single sample in a study of CD8 T cells in ankylosing spondylitis. MiXCR, applied by TCRdb to the 5' RACE reads, yields one record per CDR3 protein. The sample consists of around 320,000 distinct CDR3 sequences, less than 25% of them appearing once. Sequences were obtained from blood, either unsorted or a sorted T cell fraction (not recorded which). The receptors derive from a female donor with ankylosing spondylitis or in good health (not recorded which).

The V gene is TRBV6-2 or TRBV6-3, the J gene TRBJ2-1, with 7 bases aligning to TRBD2. Germline lookup yields CDR1 MNHEY and CDR2 SVGEGT. The CDR3 runs 13 residues. V dropped 4 bases and J dropped 7; count of bases not matched to a gene: 4. CDR3 residues: CASSWLAANEQFF. In DNA form, the CDR3 reads TGTGCCAGCAGTTGGCTAGCGGCAAATGAGCAGTTCTTC.

The genes are TRBV7-2 and TRBJ1-1, with TRBD1 as a possible D gene (5 bases). With 1 base removed from V and 3 bases from J, the gap between germline ends came to 12 bases. The CDR3 totals 15 residues. The germline V gene has CDR1 SGHTA and CDR2 FQGNSA. This chain's CDR3 is CASSLVGTGDTEAFF. The CDR3 bases are TGTGCCAGCAGCTTAGTAGGCACGGGGGACACTGAAGCTTTCTTT.

This clonotype came up a few times. The V gene is TRBV27, the J gene TRBJ2-7; D is possibly TRBD1 (5 bases). Germline V gene data show CDR1 as MNHEY and CDR2 as SMNVEV (reference sequence). The CDR3 has 13 residues. V lost 4 bases to trimming and J lost 6 bases, with 13 bases between them. The CDR3 protein is CASSSYDRGEQYF. The CDR3 bases are TGTGCCAGCAGTTCATATGACAGAGGCGAGCAGTACTTC.

The chain has TRBV20-1 and TRBJ2-7; D tentatively fits TRBD1 or TRBD2 (5 bases each). Trimming cost V 3 bases and J 6 bases, with 15 bases left between them. This CDR3 is 13 amino acids long. Germline lookup yields CDR1 DFQATT and CDR2 SNEGSKA (reference sequence). The CDR3 here is CSASWDQRGEQYF. The CDR3 DNA reads TGCAGTGCTAGCTGGGACCAACGGGGCGAGCAGTACTTC.

This clonotype turned up a few times. The CDR3 loop is CASSLDHTRAGYF. The CDR3 DNA reads as TGTGCCAGCAGCTTAGACCACACACGAGCGGGGTACTTC. The V call is TRBV7-2, the J call TRBJ2-5; maybe TRBD2 (6 bases). V gave up 1 base and J gave up 13 bases, with 16 bases separating them. The CDR3 consists of 13 residues. Germline V gene lookup returns CDR1 SGHTA and CDR2 FQGNSA. Filled out from reference TRBV7-2 and TRBJ2-5, the complete variable domain reads GAGVSQSPSNKVTEKGKDVELRCDPISGHTALYWYRQSLGQGLEFLIYFQGNSAPDKSGLPSDRFSAERTGGSVSTLTIQRTQQEDSAVYLCASSLDHTRAGYFGPGTRLLVL.

This clonotype has only a few counts. The chain employs TRBV5-1 and TRBJ2-7; 7 bases are shared with TRBD2. With 5 bases clipped from V and 3 bases from J, the junction kept 8 bases outside the gene matches. This CDR3 spans 14 amino acids. Per the germline V gene, CDR1 is SGHRS and CDR2 is YFSETQ. The DNA of the CDR3 is TGCGCCAGCAGTCCCCAAGCGGGGAGCTACGAGCAGTACTTC. Its translation: CASSPQAGSYEQYF.

This chain uses TRBV11-1 with TRBJ2-7; the match to TRBD2 covers 11 bases. CDR3 length: 18 amino acids. J lost 0 bases, V lost 0 bases, and 7 bases had no gene match. Germline lookup yields CDR1 SGHAT and CDR2 FQDESV (reference sequence). The CDR3 DNA sequence: TGTGCCAGCAGCTTAGCTTCGGGGACTAGCGGTGACTCCTACGAGCAGTACTTC. Its protein is CASSLASGTSGDSYEQYF. The variable domain in full, with the rest retrieved from reference TRBV11-1 and TRBJ2-7, is EAEVAQSPRYKITEKSQAVAFWCDPISGHATLYWYRQILGQGPELLVQFQDESVVDDSQLPKDRFSAERLKGVDSTLKIQPAELGDSAMYLCASSLASGTSGDSYEQYFGPGTRLTVT.

The rearrangement joins TRBV15 to TRBJ2-1; 7 bases fit TRBD2. J was trimmed by 4 bases and V by 0 bases; bases with no gene match: 6. CDR1 is LNHNV, CDR2 YYDKDF, per germline (reference sequence). The CDR3 loop spans 16 amino acids. CDR3: CATSRETGRTYNEQFF. In nucleotides, the CDR3 is TGTGCCACCAGCAGAGAGACCGGGAGGACTTACAATGAGCAGTTCTTC.

This sequence joins TRBV14 and TRBJ2-1; D is unclear. The length of the CDR3 is 14 residues. The germline V and J ends were trimmed by 1 base and 14 bases, with 18 bases remaining between them. Germline assignment: CDR1 SGHDN and CDR2 FVKESK. DNA of the CDR3: TGTGCCAGCAGCCAAGTAAACAGAGGTATAGTAGAGTTCTTC. It encodes CASSQVNRGIVEFF. Full variable domain (outside the CDR3, taken from reference TRBV14 and TRBJ2-1): EAGVTQFPSHSVIEKGQTVTLRCDPISGHDNLYWYRRVMGKEIKFLLHFVKESKQDESGMPNNRFLAERTGGTYSTLKVQPAELEDSGVYFCASSQVNRGIVEFFGPGTRLTVL.

In its sample, this clonotype was seen a few times. This chain links TRBV28 with TRBJ1-2; D possibly corresponds to TRBD1 (5 bases). The length of the CDR3 is 12 residues. The germline CDR1 and CDR2 sequences are MDHEN and SYDVKM. V gave up 5 bases and J gave up 6 bases, with 10 bases separating them. In DNA, the CDR3 is TGTGCCAGCAGTCCAGGGAGAGATGGCTACACCTTC. Translation gives CASSPGRDGYTF.

The V gene is TRBV9, the J gene TRBJ1-2; D possibly corresponds to TRBD1 (5 bases). V shed 0 bases and J shed 0 bases, with 12 bases lying between them. Per germline, CDR1 SGDLS and CDR2 YYNGEE. The CDR3 runs 16 residues. The DNA of the CDR3 is TGTGCCAGCAGCGTAGAGGGCAGGGCCCCTAACTATGGCTACACCTTC. Its translation is CASSVEGRAPNYGYTF.

The chain combines TRBV27 with TRBJ2-1, with 9 bases matching TRBD2. The CDR3 is 15 residues long. Germline CDR1 MNHEY, CDR2 SMNVEV (reference sequence). J was trimmed by 9 bases and V by 6 bases; bases with no gene match: 12. This CDR3 reads CASSTQREALGEQFF. CDR3 sequence (DNA): TGTGCCAGCAGCACCCAGCGGGAGGCCCTCGGTGAGCAGTTCTTC.

This clonotype was picked up a small number of times. This rearrangement joins TRBV23-1 to TRBJ1-5; no clear D. TRBV23-1 is an open reading frame, and its role is uncertain. V shed 2 bases and J shed 4 bases, with 9 bases lying between them. This CDR3 is built from 14 residues. CDR3 DNA: TGCGCCAGCAGTCAAAGGATAGCAAATCAGCCCCAGCATTTT. It specifies CASSQRIANQPQHF.

This clonotype was detected a few times. The chain has TRBV4-1 and TRBJ1-1; possibly TRBD1 for D (6 bases). V was pared by 1 base and J by 6 bases, with 15 bases between. Germline V gene sequence: CDR1 MGHRA, CDR2 YSYEKL. The CDR3 spans 15 residues. The CDR3 coding sequence is TGCGCCAGCAGCCAAGGGCTTTTAGGGGGGCCTGAAGCTTTCTTT. Residues: CASSQGLLGGPEAFF.

The J gene is TRBJ1-2, the V gene TRBV10-3; no clear D gene. In germline, CDR1 is ENHRY, CDR2 SYGVKD. V dropped 3 bases and J dropped 4 bases, with 15 bases sitting between them. The CDR3 is 15 residues long. The CDR3 sequence: CAISEPLGRGYGYTF. The CDR3 DNA reads as TGTGCCATCAGTGAACCCCTTGGTCGTGGCTATGGCTACACCTTC.

This clonotype was detected once. This chain joins TRBV6-2 or TRBV6-3 and TRBJ2-3; no definite D call. The CDR3 is made up of 14 amino acids. CDR1 MNHEY and CDR2 SVGEGT come from the germline V gene. V was shortened by 7 bases and J by 4 bases, with 15 bases between the two germline ends. The CDR3 nucleotides read TGTGCCAGCAACGGCGGCCCGGGCGCAGATACGCAGTATTTT. Translating gives CASNGGPGADTQYF.

This clonotype has at least ten counts. The chain combines TRBV14 with TRBJ2-4; no firm D call. CDR1 is SGHDN, CDR2 FVKESK, per germline. The CDR3 totals 12 residues. V lost 0 bases, J lost 8 bases, and 5 bases lay in between. The CDR3 sequence: CASSQEGYIQYF. The CDR3 DNA is TGTGCCAGCAGCCAAGAAGGGTACATTCAGTACTTC.

This clonotype appeared a few times. One end of the junction does not line up with germline, which may come from a read error. V usage is TRBV6-5 and J usage is TRBJ1-1, with a weak D call TRBD1 (6 bases). Germline values: CDR1 MNHEY, CDR2 SVGAGI. This CDR3 comprises 15 residues. CDR3 in amino acids: CASSYGGAVNTEVFF. As DNA, the CDR3 is TGTGCCAGCAGTTACGGGGGGGCTGTGAACACTGAAGTTTTCTTT.

This clonotype occurred a few times. The CDR3 loop is CASSFEREQYF. The CDR3 DNA reads as TGTGCCAGCAGTTTCGAGCGGGAGCAGTACTTC. The V gene is TRBV12-3 or TRBV12-4, the J gene TRBJ2-7; D may be TRBD2 (5 bases). V shed 3 bases and J shed 7 bases, with 7 bases lying between them. The CDR3 sequence is 11 residues long.

Ten or more counts support this clonotype. DNA of the CDR3: TGCAGCGTTGTCAGACAGGGTTACGAAAAACTGTTTTTT. It is translated as CSVVRQGYEKLFF. The V call is TRBV29-1, the J call TRBJ1-4, with 7 bases lining up with TRBD1. This CDR3 is built from 13 residues. The germline CDR1 and CDR2 sequences are SQVTM and ANQGSEA. The V and J ends lost 4 bases and 8 bases, in that order; junction bases with no gene match: 7.

This clonotype was recorded many times. CDR3 protein: CSPGQGNEQFF. The DNA of the CDR3 is TGCAGCCCTGGTCAGGGCAATGAGCAGTTCTTC. The rearrangement links TRBV29-1 to TRBJ2-1; D perhaps matches TRBD1 (5 bases). From germline, CDR1 is SQVTM and CDR2 ANQGSEA. This CDR3 spans 11 amino acids. The V gene lost 8 bases and the J gene lost 6 bases, with 11 bases spanning the gap.